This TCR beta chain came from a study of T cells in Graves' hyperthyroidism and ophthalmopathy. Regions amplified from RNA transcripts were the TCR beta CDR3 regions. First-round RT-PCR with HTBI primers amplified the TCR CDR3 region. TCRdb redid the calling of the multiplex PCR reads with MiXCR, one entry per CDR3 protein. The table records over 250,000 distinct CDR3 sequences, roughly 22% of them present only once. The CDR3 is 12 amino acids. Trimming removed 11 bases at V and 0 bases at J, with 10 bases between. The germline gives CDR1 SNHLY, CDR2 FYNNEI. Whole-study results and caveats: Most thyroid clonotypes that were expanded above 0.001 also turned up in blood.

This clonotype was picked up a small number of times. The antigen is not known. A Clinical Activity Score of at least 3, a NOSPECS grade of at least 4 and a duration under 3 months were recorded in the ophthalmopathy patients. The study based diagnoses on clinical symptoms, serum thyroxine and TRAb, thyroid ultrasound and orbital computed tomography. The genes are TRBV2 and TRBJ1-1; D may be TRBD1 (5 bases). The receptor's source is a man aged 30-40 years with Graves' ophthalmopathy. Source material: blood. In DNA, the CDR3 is TGTGCCCGCCGGGGGTTGAACACTGAAGCTTTCTTT. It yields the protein CARRGLNTEAFF.